Following are 21 T cell receptor beta chains from one sample sequenced in a study of OX40 agonist ivuxolimab in advanced cancers. The method was immunoSEQ multiplex PCR; TCRdb's version includes in-frame clones alone and lacks a portion of them. The sample lists 25,000 to 30,000 clones, 65% to 80% occurring once. The material was CD4+ or CD8+ T cells sorted from blood, obtained in a trial of the OX40 agonist ivuxolimab. The receptors here all came from an adult with an advanced solid tumor such as melanoma, head and neck, liver or kidney cancer.

V gene TRBV9 combines with J gene TRBJ1-2; maybe TRBD1 (5 bases). Trimming took 3 bases from V and 8 from J, leaving 11 bases between them. This CDR3 is 12 amino acids long. CDR1 is SGDLS and CDR2 is YYNGEE in the germline V gene. CDR3 residues: CASSALQEGYTF. The CDR3 DNA sequence: TGTGCCAGCAGCGCCTTACAGGAAGGCTACACCTTC. Together with reference TRBV9 and TRBJ1-2, the CDR3 gives the full variable domain: DSGVTQTPKHLITATGQRVTLRCSPRSGDLSVYWYQQSLDQGLQFLIQYYNGEERAKGNILERFSAQQFPDLHSELNLSSLELGDSALYFCASSALQEGYTFGSGTRLTVV.

CDR3 DNA sequence: TGTGCCAGTAGTAGTTGGGGAATGGGGCAGCCCCAGCATTTT. As protein: CASSSWGMGQPQHF. V and J are TRBV19 and TRBJ1-5, with D unresolved. The germline V gene encodes CDR1 LNHDA and CDR2 SQIVND (reference sequence). This CDR3 has 14 residues. The V end lost 4 bases, the J end lost 7 bases, and 14 bases lay between the germline ends.

The rearrangement links TRBV9 to TRBJ1-3, with TRBD1 as a possible D gene (6 bases). Germline CDR1 is SGDLS and CDR2 is YYNGEE. This CDR3 is 15 amino acids long. Trimming left V 5 bases short and J 1 base short, with 13 bases between. The CDR3 reads CASSSGGLSGNTIYF. The CDR3 DNA reads as TGTGCCAGCAGTAGCGGGGGGCTGTCTGGAAACACCATATATTTT.

The V call is TRBV28, the J call TRBJ2-3; 14 nucleotides agree with TRBD2. Germline CDR1 MDHEN, CDR2 SYDVKM. This CDR3 has 15 residues. With V trimmed by 6 bases and J by 6 bases, 5 bases remained unmatched. CDR3 residues: CASRRTSGRMDTQYF. For the CDR3, the DNA is TGTGCCAGCAGACGGACTAGCGGGAGGATGGATACGCAGTATTTT.

The rearrangement links TRBV13 to TRBJ2-1; 14 nucleotides match TRBD2. The CDR3 loop spans 15 amino acids. Germline lookup yields CDR1 PRHDT and CDR2 FYEKMQ (reference sequence). Germline trimming cut 4 bases from V and 8 bases from J; bases unmatched to any gene: 4. CDR3 DNA sequence: TGTGCCAGCAGCTCCGGGACTAGCGGGAGCTATGAGCAGTTCTTC. Translating it yields CASSSGTSGSYEQFF.

V and J are TRBV7-9 and TRBJ2-7; D ambiguous. With 3 bases removed from V and 6 bases from J, the gap between germline ends came to 9 bases. Looked up from germline, CDR1 is SEHNR and CDR2 is FQNEAQ (reference sequence). The CDR3 sequence is 12 residues long. CDR3 sequence (DNA): TGTGCCAGCAGCTTCTCCCCCGTCGAGCAGTACTTC. Translating it yields CASSFSPVEQYF.

The gene calls are TRBV27 and TRBJ2-7; 12 bases match TRBD1. With 6 bases clipped from V and 6 bases from J, the junction kept 9 bases outside the gene matches. Germline assignment: CDR1 MNHEY and CDR2 SMNVEV (reference sequence). This CDR3 has 15 residues. The CDR3 DNA reads as TGTGCCAGCAGCCGACCGGGACAGGGGGCGTTCGAGCAGTACTTC. Translation gives CASSRPGQGAFEQYF.

J is TRBJ2-1 and V is TRBV19; a weak D match, TRBD2 (5 bases). V gave up 6 bases and J gave up 4 bases, with 16 bases separating them. The germline V gene has CDR1 LNHDA and CDR2 SQIVND (reference sequence). CDR3 length: 15 amino acids. CDR3 protein: CASRATASRYNEQFF. Written as DNA, the CDR3 is TGTGCCAGTAGGGCGACGGCTAGCAGATACAATGAGCAGTTCTTC.

The chain couples TRBV28 to TRBJ2-1, with a tentative D call TRBD2 (5 bases). The CDR3 length is 15 residues. Germline V gene lookup returns CDR1 MDHEN and CDR2 SYDVKM. Trimming took off 4 bases at V and 0 bases at J, with 10 bases between the two ends. The CDR3 DNA reads TGTGCCAGCAGTTCCGGGGATAGCTCCTACAATGAGCAGTTCTTC. The encoded protein is CASSSGDSSYNEQFF.

This clone was seen a handful of times. The V and J genes are TRBV19 and TRBJ1-2, with TRBD1 matching 7 bases. The length of the CDR3 is 14 residues. V was clipped by 9 bases and J by 4 bases; unmatched bases: 11. The germline V gene has CDR1 LNHDA and CDR2 SQIVND (reference sequence). The CDR3 reads CASRYRGSGYGYTF. In nucleotides, the CDR3 is TGTGCCAGCCGTTACAGGGGATCCGGCTATGGCTACACCTTC. Combining the CDR3 with reference TRBV19 and TRBJ1-2 gives the whole variable domain DGGITQSPKYLFRKEGQNVTLSCEQNLNHDAMYWYRQDPGQGLRLIYYSQIVNDFQKGDIAEGYSVSREKKESFPLTVTSAQKNPTAFYLCASRYRGSGYGYTFGSGTRLTVV.

The count of this clone is one. The rearrangement joins TRBV6-6 to TRBJ1-1, with D possibly TRBD1 on 5 matching bases. Per the germline V gene, CDR1 is MNHNY and CDR2 is SVGAGI (reference sequence). Trimming left V 2 bases short and J 1 base short, with 8 bases between. CDR3 length: 14 amino acids. The CDR3 DNA reads TGTGCCAGCAGTTACGGGGCAGCGAACACTGAAGCTTTCTTT. Its protein is CASSYGAANTEAFF.

V and J are TRBV27 and TRBJ1-4; 7 nucleotides agree with TRBD1. The V and J ends lost 3 bases and 3 bases, in that order; junction bases with no gene match: 4. The CDR3 consists of 15 residues. Looked up from germline, CDR1 is MNHEY and CDR2 is SMNVEV (reference sequence). Written as DNA, the CDR3 is TGTGCCAGCAGTTTTACGCAGGGGGCTAATGAAAAACTGTTTTTT. Its translation is CASSFTQGANEKLFF.

The genes are TRBV4-1 and TRBJ2-5; 8 bases are a match to TRBD1. The CDR3 consists of 15 residues. Germline V gene lookup returns CDR1 MGHRA and CDR2 YSYEKL. Trimming removed 3 bases from V and 5 bases from J; junction bases left unmatched: 8. The CDR3 DNA reads as TGCGCCAGCAGCCAGAGGACAGGGATGGAGGAGACCCAGTACTTC. The encoded protein is CASSQRTGMEETQYF.

This clone has a single count. This chain's CDR3 is CASSLSSQGVTSPGELFF. Here the CDR3 DNA reads TGTGCCAGCAGCTTAAGTTCTCAGGGGGTTACCTCGCCCGGGGAGCTGTTTTTT. The genes are TRBV7-9 and TRBJ2-2; TRBD1 aligns across 7 bases. CDR1 and CDR2 (germline): SEHNR, FQNEAQ (reference sequence). The J segment lost 6 bases and the V segment lost 2 bases, leaving 15 bases of the junction unmatched. This CDR3 has 18 residues.

The rearrangement uses TRBV2 and TRBJ2-7; 7 bases agree with TRBD1. The CDR3 sequence is 13 residues long. Trimming took 6 bases from V and 2 from J; bases not matched to a gene: 4. Germline V gene data show CDR1 as SNHLY and CDR2 as FYNNEI. CDR3 region: CASSAGTAYEQYF. CDR3 in DNA: TGTGCCAGCAGCGCCGGGACAGCCTACGAGCAGTACTTC.

This clone is categorized as medium-sized. This chain connects TRBV30 to TRBJ1-1; D unresolved. CDR1 is GTSNPN and CDR2 is SVGIG in the germline V gene (reference sequence). V dropped 0 bases and J dropped 4 bases, with 9 bases sitting between them. The CDR3 consists of 13 residues. The CDR3 DNA follows: TGTGCCTGGAGTGTATCAGATTCCACTGAAGCTTTCTTT. This codes for CAWSVSDSTEAFF.

This clone is medium-sized (0.01 to 0.1%) by share. The CDR3 here is CASSVGTSFSYEQYF. The CDR3 nucleotides are TGTGCCAGCTCCGTAGGGACTAGCTTTTCCTACGAGCAGTACTTC. The chain has TRBV18 and TRBJ2-7, with 9 bases aligning to TRBD2. The ends lost 6 bases at V and 1 base at J; junction bases unmatched: 7. Germline assignment: CDR1 KGHSH and CDR2 LQKENI. The CDR3 loop spans 15 amino acids.

This clone showed up just a few times. The rearrangement links TRBV9 to TRBJ1-2, with D tentatively TRBD1 (5 bases). V dropped 0 bases and J dropped 4 bases, with 16 bases sitting between them. This CDR3 contains 16 residues. From germline, CDR1 is SGDLS and CDR2 YYNGEE. The CDR3 DNA sequence: TGTGCCAGCAGCGTAGGAGACAGTATCATACCCTATGGCTACACCTTC. Amino acid sequence: CASSVGDSIIPYGYTF. Full variable domain (outside the CDR3, taken from reference TRBV9 and TRBJ1-2): DSGVTQTPKHLITATGQRVTLRCSPRSGDLSVYWYQQSLDQGLQFLIQYYNGEERAKGNILERFSAQQFPDLHSELNLSSLELGDSALYFCASSVGDSIIPYGYTFGSGTRLTVV.

This clone was detected a few times. As DNA, the CDR3 is TGTGCCAGCAGCTCGACAGGGTGGCGCACTGAAGCTTTCTTT. It specifies CASSSTGWRTEAFF. The chain combines TRBV9 with TRBJ1-1, with 7 bases matching TRBD1. The trim removed 4 bases at V and 4 bases at J, leaving 7 bases unmatched. Germline values: CDR1 SGDLS, CDR2 YYNGEE. The CDR3 has 14 amino acids.

The CDR3 DNA sequence: TGTGCCAGCAGTTACTTCCCGGGGGACACAGATACGCAGTATTTT. Translated, it gives CASSYFPGDTDTQYF. The genes are TRBV6-5 and TRBJ2-3; TRBD2 is a possible D gene (6 bases). V shed 1 base and J shed 2 bases, with 10 bases lying between them. In germline, CDR1 is MNHEY, CDR2 SVGAGI. There are 15 residues in the CDR3.

V and J are TRBV9 and TRBJ2-1; TRBD2 matches at 10 bases. This CDR3 has 15 amino acids. J lost 4 bases, V lost 4 bases, and 5 bases had no gene match. Germline V gives CDR1 SGDLS, CDR2 YYNGEE. CDR3 coding DNA: TGTGCCAGCAGCTCCAGCGGGGGGGAATACAATGAGCAGTTCTTC. This encodes CASSSSGGEYNEQFF.